This T cell receptor (beta chain) was sequenced during a study of cytomegalovirus exposure and HLA in healthy donors. Findings and limits, study-wide: Earlier results showed most TCR beta V segments being productive about 87% or about 30% of the time. The Asian-associated ancestry cluster reportedly had fewer N-insertions than the approximately 650-donor mean in a later analysis.

The germline V gene has CDR1 SGDLS and CDR2 YYNGEE. CDR3 length: 17 amino acids. Trimming cost V 4 bases and J 3 bases; bases outside gene matches: 11. About this clone: Its specificity is not known.

Primers for the PCR totalled 60 Vbeta and 13 Jbeta. Profiled with immunoSEQ multiplex PCR; TCRdb holds only in-frame clones, not every one. The data show about 110,000 clones, less than 85% seen once. The V call is TRBV9, the J call TRBJ2-1, with 9 positions matching TRBD1. The material sequenced was PBMCs. The sequence was collected from a woman in her thirties or forties in good health and CMV-seropositive. CDR3 sequence (DNA): TGTGCCAGCAGCCCCGGGATCCGGGACAGGGACTACAATGAGCAGTTCTTC. Protein: CASSPGIRDRDYNEQFF.